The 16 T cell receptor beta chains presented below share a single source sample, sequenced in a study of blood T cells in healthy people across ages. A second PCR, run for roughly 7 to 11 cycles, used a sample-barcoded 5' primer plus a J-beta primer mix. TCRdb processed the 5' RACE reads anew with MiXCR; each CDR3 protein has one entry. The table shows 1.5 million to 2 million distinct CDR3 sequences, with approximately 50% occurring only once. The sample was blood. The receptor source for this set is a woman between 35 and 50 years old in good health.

CDR3 DNA: TGTGCCAGCAGCTTAGCTGAAACGGGAGTAAATTCACCCCTCCACTTT. This translates into CASSLAETGVNSPLHF. The V gene is TRBV7-2, the J gene TRBJ1-6; D call uncertain. This CDR3 has 16 amino acids. Trimming removed 0 bases from V and 7 bases from J, with 13 bases in between. In germline, CDR1 is SGHTA, CDR2 FQGNSA.

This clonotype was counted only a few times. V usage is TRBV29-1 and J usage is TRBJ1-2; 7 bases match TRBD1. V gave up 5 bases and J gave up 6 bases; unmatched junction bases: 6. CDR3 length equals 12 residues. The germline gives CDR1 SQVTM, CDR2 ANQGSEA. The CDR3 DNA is TGCAGCGTTCAGAAGACAGGGAATGGCTACACCTTC. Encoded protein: CSVQKTGNGYTF.

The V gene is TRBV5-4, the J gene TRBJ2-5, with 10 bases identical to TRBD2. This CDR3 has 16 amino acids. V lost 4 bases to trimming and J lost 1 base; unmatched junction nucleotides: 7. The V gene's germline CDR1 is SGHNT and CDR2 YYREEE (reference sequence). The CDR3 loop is CASSGGLALTQETQYF. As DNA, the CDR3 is TGTGCCAGCAGCGGGGGACTAGCGCTGACCCAAGAGACCCAGTACTTC.

CDR3 sequence reads: CASSLDGSQNTEAFF. The CDR3 DNA reads TGCGCCAGCAGCTTGGATGGCAGTCAGAACACTGAAGCTTTCTTT. The genes are TRBV5-1 and TRBJ1-1; D unclear. Trimming removed 0 bases at V and 1 base at J, with 10 bases between. CDR3 length: 15 amino acids. Per the germline V gene, CDR1 is SGHRS and CDR2 is YFSETQ.

The chain's CDR3 is CASSLSGAWGNEQFF. For the CDR3, the DNA is TGTGCCAGCAGTTTATCTGGGGCTTGGGGGAATGAGCAGTTCTTC. This chain links TRBV12-3 or TRBV12-4 with TRBJ2-1; D is perhaps TRBD1 or TRBD2 (5 bases each). The CDR3 extends over 15 amino acids. V lost 2 bases to trimming and J lost 7 bases, with 15 bases between them.

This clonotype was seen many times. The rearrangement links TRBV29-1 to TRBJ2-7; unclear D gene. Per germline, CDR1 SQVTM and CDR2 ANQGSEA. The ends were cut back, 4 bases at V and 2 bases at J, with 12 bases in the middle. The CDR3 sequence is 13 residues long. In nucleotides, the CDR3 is TGCAGCGTTGGGGTAGGACGGGCCTACGAGCAGTACTTC. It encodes CSVGVGRAYEQYF.

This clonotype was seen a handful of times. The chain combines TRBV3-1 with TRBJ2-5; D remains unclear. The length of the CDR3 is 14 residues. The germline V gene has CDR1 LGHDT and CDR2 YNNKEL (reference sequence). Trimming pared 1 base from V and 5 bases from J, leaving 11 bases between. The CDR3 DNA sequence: TGTGCCAGCAGCCAAGTCAGCGAGGCCGAGACCCAGTACTTC. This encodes CASSQVSEAETQYF.

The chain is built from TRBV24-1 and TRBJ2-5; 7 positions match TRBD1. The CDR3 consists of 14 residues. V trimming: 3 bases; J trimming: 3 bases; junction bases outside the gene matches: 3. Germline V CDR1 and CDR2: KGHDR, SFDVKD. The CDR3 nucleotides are TGTGCCACCAGTGATCGACAGGGAGAAGAGACCCAGTACTTC. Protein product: CATSDRQGEETQYF.

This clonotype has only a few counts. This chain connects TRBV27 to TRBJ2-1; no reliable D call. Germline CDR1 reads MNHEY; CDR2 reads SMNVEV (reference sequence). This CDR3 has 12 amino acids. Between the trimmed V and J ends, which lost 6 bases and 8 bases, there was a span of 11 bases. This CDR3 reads CASRDHRHEQFF. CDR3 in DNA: TGTGCCAGCAGGGACCACCGGCATGAGCAGTTCTTC.

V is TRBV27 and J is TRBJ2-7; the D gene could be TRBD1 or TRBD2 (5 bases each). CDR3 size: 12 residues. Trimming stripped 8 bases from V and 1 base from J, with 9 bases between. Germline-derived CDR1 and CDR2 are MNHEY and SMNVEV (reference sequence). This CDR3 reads CASWDRSYEQYF. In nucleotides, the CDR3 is TGTGCCAGCTGGGACCGTTCCTACGAGCAGTACTTC.

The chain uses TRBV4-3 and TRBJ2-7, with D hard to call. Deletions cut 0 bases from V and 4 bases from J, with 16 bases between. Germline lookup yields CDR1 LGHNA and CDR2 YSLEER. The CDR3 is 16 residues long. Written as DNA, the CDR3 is TGCGCCAGCAGCCAAGATGCCGCGAATTGGGTATACGAGCAGTACTTC. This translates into CASSQDAANWVYEQYF.

This CDR3 is CASSIPGNEQFF. In nucleotides, the CDR3 is TGTGCCAGCAGTATCCCGGGGAATGAGCAGTTCTTC. The gene calls are TRBV6-6 and TRBJ2-1; tentative D call: TRBD2 (5 bases). CDR3 length: 12 residues. CDR1 and CDR2 (germline): MNHNY, SVGAGI (reference sequence). V was cut by 5 bases and J by 7 bases, with 9 bases left in between.

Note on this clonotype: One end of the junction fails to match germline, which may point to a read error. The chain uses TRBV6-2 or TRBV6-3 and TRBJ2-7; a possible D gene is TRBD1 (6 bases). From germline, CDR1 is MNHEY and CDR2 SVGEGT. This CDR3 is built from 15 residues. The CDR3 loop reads CASSSRGKLSYVQYF. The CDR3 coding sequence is TGTGCCAGCAGTTCGAGGGGGAAACTCTCCTACGTGCAGTACTTC.

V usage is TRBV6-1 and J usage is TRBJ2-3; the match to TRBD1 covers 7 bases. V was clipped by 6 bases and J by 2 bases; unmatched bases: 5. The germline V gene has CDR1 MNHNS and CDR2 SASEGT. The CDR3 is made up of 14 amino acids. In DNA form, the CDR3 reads TGTGCCAGCAGGCAGACAGGGTTCACAGATACGCAGTATTTT. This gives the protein CASRQTGFTDTQYF.

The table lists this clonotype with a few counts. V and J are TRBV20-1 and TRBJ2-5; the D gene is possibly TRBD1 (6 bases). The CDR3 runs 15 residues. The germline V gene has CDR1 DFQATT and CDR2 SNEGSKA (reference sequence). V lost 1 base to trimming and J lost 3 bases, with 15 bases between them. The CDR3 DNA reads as TGCAGTGCTAGAGTAAGGACAGCCCTTGAAGAGACCCAGTACTTC. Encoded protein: CSARVRTALEETQYF.

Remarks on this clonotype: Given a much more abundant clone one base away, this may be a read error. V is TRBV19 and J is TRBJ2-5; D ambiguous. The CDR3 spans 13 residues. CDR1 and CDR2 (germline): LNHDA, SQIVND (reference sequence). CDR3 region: CASSTAYHETQYF. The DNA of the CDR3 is TGTGCCAGTAGTACGGCCTACCACGAGACCCAGTACTTC.